Below are 5 T cell receptor beta chains sequenced from a single sample in a study of cytotoxic CD8 clonotypes in ibrutinib-treated CLL. The table came from immunoSEQ multiplex PCR; TCRdb's copy has only in-frame clones and leaves some out. This sample has tens of thousands of clones, with 45% to 55% found just once. The input for sequencing was PBMCs, taken after 12 months of ibrutinib treatment. The receptors stem from a human donor with chronic lymphocytic leukemia.

This clone came up a few times. V is TRBV6-1 and J is TRBJ1-4; D not certain. Germline CDR1 and CDR2: MNHNS and SASEGT. The CDR3 has 15 amino acids. Trimming took 6 bases from V and 0 from J, leaving 11 bases between them. CDR3: CASRADVATNEKLFF. The CDR3 DNA is TGTGCCAGCAGGGCAGATGTCGCAACTAATGAAAAACTGTTTTTT.

This clone was detected ten times or more. Additional DNA sequences in this sample encode the identical CDR3. The chain couples TRBV4-1 to TRBJ1-2; 10 bases align to TRBD1. The CDR3 totals 16 residues. Germline V gene data show CDR1 as MGHRA and CDR2 as YSYEKL. Unmatched junction bases numbered 6, after V lost 0 bases and J lost 5 bases. CDR3 sequence reads: CASSQDRRQGAYGYTF. The CDR3 DNA reads as TGCGCCAGCAGCCAAGATCGTCGACAGGGGGCATATGGCTACACCTTC.

On this clone: Other DNA sequences in this specimen translate into the identical CDR3. V is TRBV27 and J is TRBJ2-4, with D perhaps assigned TRBD1 or TRBD2 (5 bases each). Looked up from germline, CDR1 is MNHEY and CDR2 is SMNVEV (reference sequence). This CDR3 has 17 residues. The ends were cut back, 3 bases at V and 0 bases at J, with 15 bases in the middle. CDR3 coding DNA: TGTGCCAGCAGTTTGGACCGAGGGGCGATAGCCAAAAACATTCAGTACTTC. It is translated as CASSLDRGAIAKNIQYF.

This clone was picked up a small number of times. The V gene is TRBV28, the J gene TRBJ1-1, with TRBD1 identical over 7 bases. Germline V gives CDR1 MDHEN, CDR2 SYDVKM. The V and J ends lost 8 bases and 1 base, in that order; junction bases with no gene match: 1. The CDR3 spans 12 residues. As DNA, the CDR3 is TGTGCCAGCCGACAGGGGAACACTGAAGCTTTCTTT. Its translation is CASRQGNTEAFF.

V gene TRBV28 combines with J gene TRBJ1-2, with TRBD1 identical over 7 bases. V lost 7 bases, J lost 8 bases, and 16 bases stayed unmatched. The CDR3 length is 15 residues. CDR1 is MDHEN, CDR2 SYDVKM, per germline. In DNA, the CDR3 is TGTGCCAGCACCACAGGGGCCAGGTTATTCTTCGGCTACACCTTC. It yields the protein CASTTGARLFFGYTF.